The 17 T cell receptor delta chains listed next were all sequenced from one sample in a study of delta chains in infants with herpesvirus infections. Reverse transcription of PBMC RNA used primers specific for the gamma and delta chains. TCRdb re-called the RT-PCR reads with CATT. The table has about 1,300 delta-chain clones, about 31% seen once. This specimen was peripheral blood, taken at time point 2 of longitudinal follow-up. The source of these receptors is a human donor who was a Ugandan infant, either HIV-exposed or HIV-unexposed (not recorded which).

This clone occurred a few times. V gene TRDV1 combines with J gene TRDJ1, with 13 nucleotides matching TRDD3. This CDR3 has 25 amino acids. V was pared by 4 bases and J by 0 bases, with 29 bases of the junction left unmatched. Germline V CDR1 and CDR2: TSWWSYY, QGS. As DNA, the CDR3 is TGTGCTCTTGGGGCCCCCGTGGGGATCTTACTGGGGGATACGCGTATTGTCTCGTACACCGATAAACTCATCTTT. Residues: CALGAPVGILLGDTRIVSYTDKLIF.

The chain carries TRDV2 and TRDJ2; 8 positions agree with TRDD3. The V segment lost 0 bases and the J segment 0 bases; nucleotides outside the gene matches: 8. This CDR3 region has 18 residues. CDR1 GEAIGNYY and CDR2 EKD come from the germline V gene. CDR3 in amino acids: CACDTVLGAPSLTAQLFF. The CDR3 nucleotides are TGTGCCTGTGACACCGTACTGGGGGCCCCATCTTTGACAGCACAACTCTTCTTT.

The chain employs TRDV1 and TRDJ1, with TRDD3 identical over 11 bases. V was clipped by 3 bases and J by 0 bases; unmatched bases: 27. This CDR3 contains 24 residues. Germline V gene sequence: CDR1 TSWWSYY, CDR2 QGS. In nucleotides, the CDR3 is TGTGCTCTTGGGGATGGCCTTCCTATTTCGGTGGGGGATACGCGTATCCCTTACACCGATAAACTCATCTTT. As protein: CALGDGLPISVGDTRIPYTDKLIF.

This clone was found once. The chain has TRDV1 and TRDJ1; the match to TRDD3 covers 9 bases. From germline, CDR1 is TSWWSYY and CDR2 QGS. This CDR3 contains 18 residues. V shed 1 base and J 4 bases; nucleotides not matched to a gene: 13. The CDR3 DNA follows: TGTGCTCTTGGGGAACCCATCCAGCCGGGGGATACCATCGATAAACTCATCTTT. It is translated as CALGEPIQPGDTIDKLIF.

CDR3 sequence reads: CALGGPFLRNWGPADKLIF. In nucleotides, the CDR3 is TGTGCTCTTGGGGGTCCCTTCCTACGAAACTGGGGGCCAGCCGATAAACTCATCTTT. The chain couples TRDV1 to TRDJ1, with D possibly matching TRDD2 (9 bases). CDR3 size: 19 residues. Germline V gives CDR1 TSWWSYY, CDR2 QGS. The ends were cut back, 4 bases at V and 3 bases at J, with 27 bases in the middle.

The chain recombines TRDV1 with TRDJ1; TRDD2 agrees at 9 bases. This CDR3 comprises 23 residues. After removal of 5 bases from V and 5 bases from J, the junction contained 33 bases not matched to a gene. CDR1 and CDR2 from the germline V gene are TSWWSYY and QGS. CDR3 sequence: CALGNAGLPTQLLGSTRPDKLIF. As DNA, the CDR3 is TGTGCTCTTGGGAACGCGGGCCTTCCTACCCAATTACTGGGGTCAACCCGACCGGATAAACTCATCTTT.

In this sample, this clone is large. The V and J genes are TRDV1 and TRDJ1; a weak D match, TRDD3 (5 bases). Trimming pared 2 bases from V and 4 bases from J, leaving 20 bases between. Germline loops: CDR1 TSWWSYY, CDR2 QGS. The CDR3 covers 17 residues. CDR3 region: CALGEDLRGGSGDKLIF. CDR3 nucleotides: TGTGCTCTTGGGGAAGACCTCCGAGGGGGGTCGGGCGATAAACTCATCTTT.

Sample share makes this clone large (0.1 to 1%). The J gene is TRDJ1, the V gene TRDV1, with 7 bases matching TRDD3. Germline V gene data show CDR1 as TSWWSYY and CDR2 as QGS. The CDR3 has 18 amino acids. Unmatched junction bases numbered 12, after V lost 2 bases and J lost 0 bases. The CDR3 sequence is CALGEVGRWDTNTDKLIF. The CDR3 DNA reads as TGTGCTCTTGGGGAAGTTGGCCGGTGGGATACTAACACCGATAAACTCATCTTT.

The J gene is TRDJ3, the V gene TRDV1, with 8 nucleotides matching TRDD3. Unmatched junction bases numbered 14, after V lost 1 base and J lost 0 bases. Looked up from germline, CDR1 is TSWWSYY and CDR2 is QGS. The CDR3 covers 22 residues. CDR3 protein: CALGEPGIPYILSSWDTRQMFF. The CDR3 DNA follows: TGTGCTCTTGGGGAACCGGGGATACCCTATATTCTAAGCTCCTGGGACACCCGACAGATGTTTTTC.

The CDR3 loop is CALGELRRWTGGYGPYTDKLIF. CDR3 coding DNA: TGTGCTCTTGGGGAACTAAGGCGGTGGACTGGGGGATACGGCCCGTACACCGATAAACTCATCTTT. J is TRDJ1 and V is TRDV1, with 13 nucleotides matching TRDD3. Germline V CDR1 and CDR2: TSWWSYY, QGS. The CDR3 spans 22 residues. The V gene end was trimmed by 0 bases and the J gene end by 0 bases; junction bases not matched to a gene: 16.

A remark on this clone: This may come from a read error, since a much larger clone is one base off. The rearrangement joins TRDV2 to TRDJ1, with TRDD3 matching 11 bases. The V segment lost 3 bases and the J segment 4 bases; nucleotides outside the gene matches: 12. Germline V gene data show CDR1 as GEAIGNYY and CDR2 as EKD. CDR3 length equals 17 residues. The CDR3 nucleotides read TGTGCCTGTGACCCCCGAAAATGGGGGATACGCAGCGATAAACTCATCTTT. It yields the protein CACDPRKWGIRSDKLIF.

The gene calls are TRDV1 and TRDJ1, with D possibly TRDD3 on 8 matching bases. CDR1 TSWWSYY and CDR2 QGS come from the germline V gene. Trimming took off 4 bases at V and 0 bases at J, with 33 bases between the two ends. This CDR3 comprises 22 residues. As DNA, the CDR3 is TGTGCTCTTGGGGTTTCCTTCCTTTTCAACTGGGGGTCGCCTACGTACACCGATAAACTCATCTTT. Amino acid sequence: CALGVSFLFNWGSPTYTDKLIF.

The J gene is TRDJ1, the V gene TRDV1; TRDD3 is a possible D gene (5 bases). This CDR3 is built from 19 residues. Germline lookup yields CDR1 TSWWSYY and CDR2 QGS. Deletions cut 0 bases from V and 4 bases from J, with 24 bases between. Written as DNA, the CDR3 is TGTGCTCTTGGGGAACTAGTCGGGGGTCATCTCTTGTACATCGATAAACTCATCTTT. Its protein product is CALGELVGGHLLYIDKLIF.

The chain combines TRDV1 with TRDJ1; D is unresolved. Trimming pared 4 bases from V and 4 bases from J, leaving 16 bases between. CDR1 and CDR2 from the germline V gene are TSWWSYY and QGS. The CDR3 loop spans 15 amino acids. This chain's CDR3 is CALGATHTRLDKLIF. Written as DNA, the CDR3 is TGTGCTCTTGGGGCCACCCATACACGCCTCGATAAACTCATCTTT.

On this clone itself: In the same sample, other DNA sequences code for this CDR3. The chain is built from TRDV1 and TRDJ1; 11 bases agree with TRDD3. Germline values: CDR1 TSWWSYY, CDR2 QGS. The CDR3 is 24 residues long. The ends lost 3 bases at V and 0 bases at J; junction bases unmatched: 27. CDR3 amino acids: CALGELSDLYWGIGKRGYTDKLIF. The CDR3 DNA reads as TGTGCTCTTGGGGAGCTTAGCGACCTGTACTGGGGGATAGGGAAGAGGGGATACACCGATAAACTCATCTTT.

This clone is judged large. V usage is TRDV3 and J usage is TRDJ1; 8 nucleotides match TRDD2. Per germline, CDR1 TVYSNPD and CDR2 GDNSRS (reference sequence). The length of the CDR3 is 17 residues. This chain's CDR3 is CAFSSYERWIQGDKLIF. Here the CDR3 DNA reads TGTGCGTTCTCTTCCTACGAGAGGTGGATACAGGGCGATAAACTCATCTTT.

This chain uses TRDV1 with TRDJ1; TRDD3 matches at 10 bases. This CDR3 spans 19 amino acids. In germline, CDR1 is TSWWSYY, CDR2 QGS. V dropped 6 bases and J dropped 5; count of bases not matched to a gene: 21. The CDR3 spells CALGPSLYWGIIHGDKLIF. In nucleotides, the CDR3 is TGTGCTCTTGGACCGAGCCTATACTGGGGGATTATCCACGGTGATAAACTCATCTTT.